Below, 14 T cell receptor beta chains from the same sample are listed, as sequenced in a study of blood T cell repertoires in COVID-19. The data were produced by immunoSEQ multiplex PCR, yet TCRdb's version contains in-frame clones alone and is incomplete. Of approximately 170,000 clones listed, around nine tenths are singletons. The sample comprised PBMCs or T cells enriched from blood (not recorded which). All receptors derive from a woman between 18 and 30 years old who had recovered from COVID-19.

The chain links TRBV7-2 to TRBJ2-1; 15 bases are a match to TRBD2. This CDR3 comprises 16 residues. With 5 bases clipped from V and 10 bases from J, the junction kept 9 bases outside the gene matches. Per germline, CDR1 SGHTA and CDR2 FQGNSA. CDR3 DNA sequence: TGTGCCAGCAGCCAGGGGGGGACTAGCGGGAGGTTGGAGCAGTTCTTC. It yields the protein CASSQGGTSGRLEQFF.

The chain links TRBV19 to TRBJ1-6, with TRBD1 matching 7 bases. The CDR3 spans 15 residues. J gave up 7 bases and V 6 bases, and 9 bases lay outside the gene matches. CDR1 and CDR2 from the germline V gene are LNHDA and SQIVND (reference sequence). This chain's CDR3 is CASRPAGGTNSPLHF. CDR3 bases: TGTGCCAGTAGACCCGCAGGGGGAACGAATTCACCCCTCCACTTT.

The CDR3 here is CASSIGQYTGELFF. The CDR3, as DNA: TGTGCCAGCAGCATAGGACAGTACACCGGGGAGCTGTTTTTT. The V and J genes are TRBV7-9 and TRBJ2-2; tentative D call: TRBD1 (6 bases). Trimming pared 5 bases from V and 3 bases from J, leaving 10 bases between. Germline CDR1 reads SEHNR; CDR2 reads FQNEAQ (reference sequence). This CDR3 region has 14 residues.

The rearrangement links TRBV7-6 to TRBJ1-2, with 7 positions matching TRBD1. Germline V CDR1 and CDR2: SGHVS, FNYEAQ. This CDR3 is built from 14 residues. Germline trimming cut 5 bases from V and 5 bases from J; bases unmatched to any gene: 8. The CDR3: CASSPWDSLYGYTF. The CDR3 nucleotides are TGTGCCAGCAGCCCCTGGGACAGCTTGTATGGCTACACCTTC.

The chain recombines TRBV28 with TRBJ2-1; 13 bases are shared with TRBD2. The CDR3 length is 16 residues. With 4 bases clipped from V and 6 bases from J, the junction kept 6 bases outside the gene matches. Germline CDR1 is MDHEN and CDR2 is SYDVKM. CDR3 amino acids: CASSSPRTSGSNEQFF. The CDR3 DNA sequence: TGTGCCAGCAGTTCACCACGGACTAGCGGGAGCAATGAGCAGTTCTTC.

The chain employs TRBV7-9 and TRBJ1-4; perhaps TRBD1 as D (6 bases). The CDR3 sequence is 17 residues long. V was clipped by 2 bases and J by 6 bases, with 19 bases between them. CDR1 is SEHNR and CDR2 is FQNEAQ in the germline V gene (reference sequence). In DNA, the CDR3 is TGTGCCAGCAGCTTACTCTTCCGGGGCTCAGGGGATGAAAAACTGTTTTTT. This gives the protein CASSLLFRGSGDEKLFF.

The chain couples TRBV11-2 to TRBJ2-7, with a possible D match to TRBD1 (5 bases). Germline CDR1 reads SGHAT; CDR2 reads FQNNGV. V dropped 3 bases and J dropped 2 bases, with 20 bases sitting between them. The CDR3 has 17 amino acids. DNA of the CDR3: TGTGCCAGCAGCTTCAAGGCAGGGCCTGGGTGGGCCTACGAGCAGTACTTC. Its translation: CASSFKAGPGWAYEQYF.

This clone was seen a few times. The V and J genes are TRBV19 and TRBJ2-1; 7 nucleotides agree with TRBD2. The CDR3 covers 17 residues. Germline V lookup: CDR1 LNHDA, CDR2 SQIVND (reference sequence). With V trimmed by 5 bases and J by 0 bases, 10 bases remained unmatched. The CDR3 protein is CASSRRHASGSYNEQFF. Written as DNA, the CDR3 is TGTGCCAGTAGTCGTCGTCACGCTAGCGGCTCCTACAATGAGCAGTTCTTC.

This chain joins TRBV2 and TRBJ2-1; TRBD1 might be the D (7 bases). This CDR3 has 13 amino acids. Trimming stripped 6 bases from V and 10 bases from J, with 16 bases between. Germline lookup yields CDR1 SNHLY and CDR2 FYNNEI. The CDR3 region is CASSPEGALEQFF. CDR3 DNA sequence: TGTGCCAGCAGCCCGGAGGGGGCCCTAGAGCAGTTCTTC.

This rearrangement joins TRBV6-5 to TRBJ1-1; possible D gene TRBD1, 6 bases. CDR1 and CDR2 from the germline V gene are MNHEY and SVGAGI. Trimming removed 6 bases from V and 11 bases from J, with 16 bases in between. This CDR3 is built from 12 residues. The CDR3 bases are TGTGCCAGCAGCCTCAGGGGAAGGGCCGCTTTCTTT. Its translation: CASSLRGRAAFF.

This clone was seen only once. V usage is TRBV24-1 and J usage is TRBJ1-6; D possibly corresponds to TRBD1 (5 bases). This CDR3 has 15 residues. Trimming removed 3 bases at V and 8 bases at J, with 13 bases between. CDR1 and CDR2 from the germline V gene are KGHDR and SFDVKD. In DNA, the CDR3 is TGTGCCACCAGTGATCCCCCAGGGTCTCATTCACCCCTCCACTTT. Translating gives CATSDPPGSHSPLHF.

J is TRBJ2-1 and V is TRBV2; 10 bases line up with TRBD2. The CDR3 runs to 15 residues. J was trimmed by 3 bases and V by 6 bases; bases with no gene match: 5. Germline CDR1 and CDR2: SNHLY and FYNNEI. In nucleotides, the CDR3 is TGTGCCAGCAGCCCCGGGACTAGCGTCTACAATGAGCAGTTCTTC. The encoded protein is CASSPGTSVYNEQFF.

The chain joins TRBV3-1 (or the pseudogene TRBV3-2) to TRBJ2-5; no reliable D call. The CDR3 is made up of 14 amino acids. Germline-derived CDR1 and CDR2 are LGHDT and YNNKEL (reference sequence). Between the trimmed V and J ends, which lost 0 bases and 4 bases, there was a span of 9 bases. CDR3 nucleotides: TGTGCCAGCAGCCAAGATTTCTCCCGAGAGACCCAGTACTTC. This sequence encodes CASSQDFSRETQYF.

This chain uses TRBV5-5 with TRBJ2-2; D not resolved. The V gene's germline CDR1 is SGHKS and CDR2 YYEKEE (reference sequence). The CDR3 length is 15 residues. Trimming pared 8 bases from V and 0 bases from J, leaving 14 bases between. For the CDR3, the DNA is TGTGCCAGTGCCCCCCGAGTAGCGAACACCGGGGAGCTGTTTTTT. Translation: CASAPRVANTGELFF.